Listed below are T cell receptor beta chains from one sample, sequenced in a study of cytomegalovirus exposure and HLA in healthy donors. Generated by immunoSEQ multiplex PCR, the TCRdb table keeps only in-frame clones and is missing some. The sample has about 150,000 clones, about 76% seen once. What was sequenced was PBMCs. The source is a human donor in good health. Both conserved end residues are part of each CDR3. The D gene is left open where the match is weak. Part of the rows lack a size; the others show once, few, many or a class for expanded clones.

j_call | clone_size | v_call | d_call | cdr3_nt | cdr3_aa
TRBJ2-1 | . | TRBV5-6 | TRBD2 | TGTGCCAGCAGCAAAGGACTAGCGGGAAGTGAGCAGTTCTTC | CASSKGLAGSEQFF
TRBJ1-1 | . | TRBV30 | . | TGTGCCTGGAGATTACCCGCAGGGCTGACTTTCTTT | CAWRLPAGLTFF
TRBJ2-1 | . | TRBV5-4 | . | TGTGCCAGCAGCTTGAGGTTGACAAACAATGAGCAGTTCTTC | CASSLRLTNNEQFF
TRBJ2-1 | few | TRBV18 | TRBD1 | TGTGCCAGCTCACCACGTCGGGACAGCTCCTACAATGAGCAGTTCTTC | CASSPRRDSSYNEQFF
TRBJ2-3 | . | TRBV7-2 | TRBD2 | TGTGCCAGCAGCCGACCCGTTAGCGGGGGGGCTGGTACGCAGTATTTT | CASSRPVSGGAGTQYF
TRBJ2-1 | few | TRBV23-1 | TRBD1 | TGCGCCATCCGGGACAGGGCTTACAATGAGCAGTTCTTC | CAIRDRAYNEQFF
TRBJ2-1 | . | TRBV2 | . | TGTGCCAGCAGGGAGCTCAGCGATGAGCAGTTCTTC | CASRELSDEQFF
TRBJ1-1 | . | TRBV30 | . | TGTGCCTGGAGATATCAGGGGAGGAACACTGAAGCTTTCTTT | CAWRYQGRNTEAFF
TRBJ2-5 | . | TRBV30 | TRBD2 | TGTGCCTGGAGTGTTGGACTAGCGGGGGGGCCTGGAGAGACCCAGTACTTC | CAWSVGLAGGPGETQYF
TRBJ2-1 | . | TRBV6-4 | TRBD1 | TGTGCCAGCAGCCAGACAGGGATGGATGAGCAGTTCTTC | CASSQTGMDEQFF
TRBJ2-2 | few | TRBV29-1 | . | TGCAGCGTTCTTGCGAACACCGGGGAGCTGTTTTTT | CSVLANTGELFF
TRBJ2-7 | . | TRBV4-1 | TRBD1 | TGCGCCAGCAGCCCCCAACAGGGGGCCACCTACGAGCAGTACTTC | CASSPQQGATYEQYF
TRBJ2-5 | . | TRBV6-1 | TRBD1 | TGTGCCAGCAGTAGGGACAGACAAGAGACCCAGTACTTC | CASSRDRQETQYF
TRBJ2-5 | . | TRBV4-1 | . | TGCGCCAGCAGCCTACCAGGGGTTGGGACCCAGTACTTC | CASSLPGVGTQYF
TRBJ2-7 | . | TRBV7-9 | TRBD1 | TGTGCCAGCAGCCGGGACAGGGAATCAGACGAGCAGTACTTC | CASSRDRESDEQYF
TRBJ2-7 | . | TRBV25-1 | TRBD1 | TGTGCCAGCAGTGTACAGGGGGCTCTCTCGTCCGAGCAGTACTTC | CASSVQGALSSEQYF
TRBJ2-1 | . | TRBV28 | TRBD1 | TGTGCCAGCAGTTTTGTCCGCCCCGGGACAGGGCGCTACAATGAGCAGTTCTTC | CASSFVRPGTGRYNEQFF
TRBJ1-2 | . | TRBV2 | . | TGTGCCAGCAGGGGGGTTCGAGGACAGCCCTTCGAGAACTATGGCTACACCTTC | CASRGVRGQPFENYGYTF
TRBJ2-3 | few | TRBV20-1 | . | TGCAGTGCCGGGTACGATACGCAGTATTTT | CSAGYDTQYF
TRBJ2-3 | few | TRBV7-9 | TRBD2 | TGTGCCAGCAGCAACAGGACTAGCGGGGAGAGCACAGATACGCAGTATTTT | CASSNRTSGESTDTQYF
TRBJ2-7 | . | TRBV29-1 | TRBD1 | TGCAGCGTTGGCGGGACAGGGATTTTCTACGAGCAGTACTTC | CSVGGTGIFYEQYF
TRBJ1-6 | . | TRBV4-2 | . | TGTGCCAGCAGCCAAGATCTTAGAAGTTCACCCCTCCACTTT | CASSQDLRSSPLHF
TRBJ1-2 | . | TRBV6-1 | TRBD1 | TGTGCCAGCAGTGAAACAAGGGGGGACAGCGTCTATGGCTACACCTTC | CASSETRGDSVYGYTF
TRBJ1-4 | few | TRBV6-5 | TRBD1 | TGTGCCAGCAGCTCAGGGGGAGAAAAACTGTTTTTT | CASSSGGEKLFF
TRBJ1-5 | . | TRBV19 | TRBD1 | TGTGCCAGTAGTCTGGGACAGGGTCGTAGCAATCAGCCCCAGCATTTT | CASSLGQGRSNQPQHF
TRBJ1-6 | once | TRBV2 | . | TGTGCCAGCAGTGTGGGCCGCGGGAATTCACCCCTCCACTTT | CASSVGRGNSPLHF
TRBJ1-1 | . | TRBV9 | . | TGTGCCAGCAGCGTATCGCACAGCATGCGATCAATGAACACTGAAGCTTTCTTT | CASSVSHSMRSMNTEAFF
TRBJ2-5 | . | TRBV5-1 | TRBD1 | TGCGCCAGCAGCGGCGGGACAGGGGGTTACCAAGAGACCCAGTACTTC | CASSGGTGGYQETQYF
TRBJ1-2 | . | TRBV30 | . | TGTGCCTGGAGTGGGCTCTATGGCTACACCTTC | CAWSGLYGYTF
TRBJ2-5 | . | TRBV5-4 | TRBD1 | TGTGCCAGCAGTACCCGGGACAGCGAAGAGACCCAGTACTTC | CASSTRDSEETQYF
TRBJ2-1 | . | TRBV9 | . | TGTGCCAGCAGCCCCCAATCTGGGGAGTCCTACAATGAGCAGTTCTTC | CASSPQSGESYNEQFF
TRBJ1-1 | . | TRBV18 | . | TGTGCCAGCTCACAGGGGCCACCGAACACTGAAGCTTTCTTT | CASSQGPPNTEAFF
TRBJ2-3 | few | TRBV19 | TRBD2 | TGTGCCAGTAGTAAAGGATGGCTAGCGGGGGACACAGATACGCAGTATTTT | CASSKGWLAGDTDTQYF
TRBJ2-5 | . | TRBV15 | . | TGTGCCACCAGCAGAGATTCCGTACAAGAGACCCAGTACTTC | CATSRDSVQETQYF
TRBJ1-2 | . | TRBV27 | TRBD1 | TGTGCCAGCAGGCATTTTCAGGGGGCCGAGGGCTACACCTTC | CASRHFQGAEGYTF
TRBJ1-2 | . | TRBV30 | . | TGTGCCTGGGCCGGGACTTACTATGGCTACACCTTC | CAWAGTYYGYTF
TRBJ2-5 | few | TRBV2 | TRBD2 | TGTGCCAGGCGGACTAGCGGGGGGGAGACCCAGTACTTC | CARRTSGGETQYF
TRBJ2-7 | . | TRBV5-4 | . | TGTGCCAGCAGCTGGGGGCCGGTCTACGAGCAGTACTTC | CASSWGPVYEQYF
TRBJ2-3 | . | TRBV5-4 | TRBD2 | TGTGCCAGCAGCTTACTAGCGGGGCCCACAGATACGCAGTATTTT | CASSLLAGPTDTQYF
TRBJ1-1 | . | TRBV18 | TRBD1 | TGTGCCAGCTCACCGATCGAAAAGGCGACAGGGGGCACTGAAGCTTTCTTT | CASSPIEKATGGTEAFF
TRBJ1-2 | . | TRBV19 | TRBD1 | TGTGCCAGTAGTCACCCGCGGGACAGCTATGGCTACACCTTC | CASSHPRDSYGYTF
TRBJ2-6 | . | TRBV4-2 | TRBD1 | TGTGCCAGCAGCGGAAGGACAGGGGAGTCAACTGGGGCCAACGTCCTGACTTTC | CASSGRTGESTGANVLTF
TRBJ2-2 | . | TRBV30 | . | TGTGCCGCAAGGGGTCCCGGGGAGCTGTTTTTT | CAARGPGELFF
TRBJ2-1 | . | TRBV6-6 | . | TGTGCCAGCAACGCACGGAGTCACAATGAGCAGTTCTTC | CASNARSHNEQFF
TRBJ1-6 | . | TRBV28 | . | TGTGCCAGCAGTCCGCAGGGTAACAATTCACCCCTCCACTTT | CASSPQGNNSPLHF
TRBJ2-5 | . | TRBV19 | . | TGTGCCAGTAGTATACAGATTGAGGGAGAGACCCAGTACTTC | CASSIQIEGETQYF
TRBJ2-1 | . | TRBV5-6 | TRBD1 | TGTGCCAGCAGCTTGGTCACAGGGGGCTACAATGAGCAGTTCTTC | CASSLVTGGYNEQFF
TRBJ2-2 | . | TRBV5-6 | TRBD2 | TGTGCCAGCAGCTTGTTCAGCGGGAGAGTCGGCACCGGGGAGCTGTTTTTT | CASSLFSGRVGTGELFF
TRBJ2-7 | . | TRBV7-9 | TRBD2 | TGTGCCAGCAGCCCCGGACTAGCGGGAGGGCCTCCGTCCTACGAGCAGTACTTC | CASSPGLAGGPPSYEQYF
TRBJ1-1 | once | TRBV30 | . | TGTGCCTGGATACAGGCGGCGGCTTTCTTT | CAWIQAAAFF
TRBJ1-3 | . | TRBV7-2 | . | TGTGCCAGCAGCTTAGCAGGGGTTTTGGGGGGAAACACCATATATTTT | CASSLAGVLGGNTIYF